The rows below give T cell receptor beta chains drawn from one sample of a study of T cells expressing NK-cell markers. TCRdb reworked the 5' RACE reads into one entry per CDR3 protein, no DNA. The sample data list approximately 550,000 distinct CDR3 sequences. Material: blood T cells: a sorted CD56 or NKG2C T cell subset, CD4+ or CD8+ T cells, or bulk PBMC T cells (not recorded which). These TCRs come from a man aged 18 to 30 in good health. CDR3s include the opening cysteine and the closing phenylalanine or tryptophan.

V gene	J gene	CDR3 protein
TRBV29-1	TRBJ2-3	CSGLAGEVTDTQYF
TRBV12-3/TRBV12-4	TRBJ1-5	CASSRDTDQPQHF
TRBV18	TRBJ2-4	CASSPAVQGIGKNIQYF
TRBV6-5	TRBJ2-1	CASSYVGHPSNEQFF
TRBV5-1	TRBJ2-5	CASRSVKKQETQYF
TRBV20-1	TRBJ1-4	CSALNRGTNEKLFF
TRBV5-1	TRBJ2-2	CASSEFPGQGGTGELFF
TRBV7-9	TRBJ2-2	CASSFGGTTNTGELFF
TRBV11-2	TRBJ2-7	CASSLGRGAWYEQYF
TRBV20-1	TRBJ2-5	CSARASLGPGGTQYF
TRBV20-1	TRBJ2-1	CSAPKYNEQFF
TRBV7-9	TRBJ2-5	CASSLAETGPQETQYF
TRBV4-1	TRBJ2-1	CASSLYFLAGGPYEQFF
TRBV5-1	TRBJ2-1	CASSLDEGRNEQFF
TRBV6-1	TRBJ1-5	CASSESWGAGQPQHF
TRBV28	TRBJ2-3	CASNLDRPTDTQYF
TRBV5-1	TRBJ2-5	CASGTWGETQYF
TRBV5-1	TRBJ2-1	CASSLVAGSNNEQFF
TRBV24-1	TRBJ2-3	CATSGSADTSTDTQYF
TRBV12-5	TRBJ2-6	CASGLVIPFSGTVFSGANVLTF